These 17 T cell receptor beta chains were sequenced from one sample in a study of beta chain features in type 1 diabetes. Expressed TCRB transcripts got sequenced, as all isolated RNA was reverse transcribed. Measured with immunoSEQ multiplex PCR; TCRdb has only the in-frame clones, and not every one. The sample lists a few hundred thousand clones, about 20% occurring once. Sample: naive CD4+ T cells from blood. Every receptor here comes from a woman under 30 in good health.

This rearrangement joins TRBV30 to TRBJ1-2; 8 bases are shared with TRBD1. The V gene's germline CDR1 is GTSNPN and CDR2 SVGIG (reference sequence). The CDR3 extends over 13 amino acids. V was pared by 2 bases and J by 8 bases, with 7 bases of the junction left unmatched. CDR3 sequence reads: CAWSWLTGGGYTF. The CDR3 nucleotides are TGTGCCTGGAGTTGGCTAACAGGGGGAGGCTACACCTTC.

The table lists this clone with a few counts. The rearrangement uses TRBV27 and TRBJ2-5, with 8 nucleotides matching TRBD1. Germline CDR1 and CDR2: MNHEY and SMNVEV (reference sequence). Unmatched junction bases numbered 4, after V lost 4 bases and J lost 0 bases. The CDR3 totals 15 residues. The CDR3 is CASSWTGMNQETQYF. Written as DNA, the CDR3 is TGTGCCAGCAGTTGGACAGGGATGAACCAAGAGACCCAGTACTTC.

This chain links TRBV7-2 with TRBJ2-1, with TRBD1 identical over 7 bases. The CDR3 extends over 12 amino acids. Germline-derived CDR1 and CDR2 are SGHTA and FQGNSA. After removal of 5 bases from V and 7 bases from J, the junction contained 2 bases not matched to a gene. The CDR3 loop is CASSLTGNEQFF. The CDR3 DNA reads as TGTGCCAGCAGCCTGACAGGGAATGAGCAGTTCTTC.

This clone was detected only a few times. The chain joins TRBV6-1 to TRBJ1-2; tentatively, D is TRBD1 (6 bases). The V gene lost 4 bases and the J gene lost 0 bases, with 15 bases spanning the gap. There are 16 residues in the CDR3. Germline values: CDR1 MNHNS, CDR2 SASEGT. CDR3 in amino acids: CASSGTVRGTNYGYTF. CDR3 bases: TGTGCCAGCAGTGGGACAGTCCGGGGAACTAACTATGGCTACACCTTC.

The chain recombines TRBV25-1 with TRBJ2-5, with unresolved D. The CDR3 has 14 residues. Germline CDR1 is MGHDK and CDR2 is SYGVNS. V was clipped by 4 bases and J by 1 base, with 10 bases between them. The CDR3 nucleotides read TGTGCCAGCAGTGCAGGCCACTCCCAAGAGACCCAGTACTTC. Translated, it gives CASSAGHSQETQYF.

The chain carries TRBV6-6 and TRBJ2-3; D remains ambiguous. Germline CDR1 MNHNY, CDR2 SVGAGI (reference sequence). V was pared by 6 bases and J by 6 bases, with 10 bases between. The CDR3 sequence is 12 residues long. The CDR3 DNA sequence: TGTGCCAGCAGGTCAACTGTGGATACGCAGTATTTT. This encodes CASRSTVDTQYF.

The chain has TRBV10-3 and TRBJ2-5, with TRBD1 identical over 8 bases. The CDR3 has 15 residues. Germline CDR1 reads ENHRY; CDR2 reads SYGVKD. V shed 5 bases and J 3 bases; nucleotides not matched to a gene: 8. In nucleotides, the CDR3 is TGTGCCATCAGTCGGAACAGGGGGAGTAAAGAGACCCAGTACTTC. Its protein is CAISRNRGSKETQYF.

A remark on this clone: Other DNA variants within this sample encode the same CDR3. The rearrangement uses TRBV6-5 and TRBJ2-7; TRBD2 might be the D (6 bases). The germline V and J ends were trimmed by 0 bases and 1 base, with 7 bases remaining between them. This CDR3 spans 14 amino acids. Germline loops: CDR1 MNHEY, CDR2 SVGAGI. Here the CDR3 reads CASSYSAGSYEQYF. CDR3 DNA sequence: TGTGCCAGCAGTTACTCGGCGGGGTCCTACGAGCAGTACTTC.

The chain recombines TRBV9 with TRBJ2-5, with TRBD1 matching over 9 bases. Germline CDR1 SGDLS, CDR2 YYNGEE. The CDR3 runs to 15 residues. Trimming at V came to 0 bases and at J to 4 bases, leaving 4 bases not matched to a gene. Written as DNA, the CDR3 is TGTGCCAGCAGCGTAGTGGGACAGGGCCGAGAGACCCAGTACTTC. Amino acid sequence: CASSVVGQGRETQYF.

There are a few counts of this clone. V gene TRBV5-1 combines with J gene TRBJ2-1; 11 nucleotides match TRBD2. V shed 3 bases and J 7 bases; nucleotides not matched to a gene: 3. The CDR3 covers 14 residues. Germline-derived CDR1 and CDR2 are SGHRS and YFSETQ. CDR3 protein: CASSSWTSGNEQFF. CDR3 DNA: TGCGCCAGCAGCTCCTGGACTAGCGGGAATGAGCAGTTCTTC. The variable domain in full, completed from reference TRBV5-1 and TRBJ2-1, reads KAGVTQTPRYLIKTRGQQVTLSCSPISGHRSVSWYQQTPGQGLQFLFEYFSETQRNKGNFPGRFSGRQFSNSRSEMNVSTLELGDSALYLCASSSWTSGNEQFFGPGTRLTVL.

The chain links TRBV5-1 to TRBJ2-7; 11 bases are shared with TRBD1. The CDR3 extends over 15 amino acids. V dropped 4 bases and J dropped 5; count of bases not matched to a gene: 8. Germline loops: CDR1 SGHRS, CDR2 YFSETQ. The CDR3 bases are TGCGCCAGCAGCAAACCGGGACAGGGGGTCAACGAGCAGTACTTC. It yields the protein CASSKPGQGVNEQYF.

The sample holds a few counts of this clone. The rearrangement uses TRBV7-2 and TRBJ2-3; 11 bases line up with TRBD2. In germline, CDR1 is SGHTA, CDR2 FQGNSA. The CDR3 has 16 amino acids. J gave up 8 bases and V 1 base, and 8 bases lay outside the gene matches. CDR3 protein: CASSLGGSGGAATQYF. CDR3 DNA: TGTGCCAGCAGCTTAGGGGGTAGCGGGGGGGCCGCTACGCAGTATTTT. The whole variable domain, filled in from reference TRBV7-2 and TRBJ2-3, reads GAGVSQSPSNKVTEKGKDVELRCDPISGHTALYWYRQSLGQGLEFLIYFQGNSAPDKSGLPSDRFSAERTGGSVSTLTIQRTQQEDSAVYLCASSLGGSGGAATQYFGPGTRLTVL.

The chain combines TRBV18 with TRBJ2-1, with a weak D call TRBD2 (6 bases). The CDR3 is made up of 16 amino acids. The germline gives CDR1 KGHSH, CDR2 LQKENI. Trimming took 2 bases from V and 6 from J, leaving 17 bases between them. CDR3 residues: CASSPIGGPRINEQFF. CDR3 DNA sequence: TGTGCCAGCTCACCAATCGGAGGGCCCAGGATCAATGAGCAGTTCTTC.

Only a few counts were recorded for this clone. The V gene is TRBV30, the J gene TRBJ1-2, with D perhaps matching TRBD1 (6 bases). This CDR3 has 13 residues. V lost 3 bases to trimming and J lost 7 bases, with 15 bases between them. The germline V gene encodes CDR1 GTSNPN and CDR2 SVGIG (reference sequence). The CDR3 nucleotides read TGTGCCTGGAGCCTCGTCAGGGGCATTGGCTACACCTTC. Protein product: CAWSLVRGIGYTF.

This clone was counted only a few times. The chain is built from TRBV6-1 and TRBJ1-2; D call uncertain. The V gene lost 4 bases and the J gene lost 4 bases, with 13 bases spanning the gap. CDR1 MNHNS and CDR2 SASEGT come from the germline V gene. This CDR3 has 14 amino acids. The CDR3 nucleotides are TGTGCCAGCAGTGGATGGGGAGGCGGCTATGGCTACACCTTC. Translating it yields CASSGWGGGYGYTF.

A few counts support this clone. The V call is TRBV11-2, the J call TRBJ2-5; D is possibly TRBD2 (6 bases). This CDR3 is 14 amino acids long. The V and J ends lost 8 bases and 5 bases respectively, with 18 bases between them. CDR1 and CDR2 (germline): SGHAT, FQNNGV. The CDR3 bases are TGTGCCAGCTCCCCTCGTCTAGCGATGGAGACCCAGTACTTC. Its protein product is CASSPRLAMETQYF.

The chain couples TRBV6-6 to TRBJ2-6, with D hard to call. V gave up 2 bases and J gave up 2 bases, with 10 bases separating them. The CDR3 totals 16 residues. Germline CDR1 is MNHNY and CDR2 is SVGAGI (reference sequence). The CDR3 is CASSYTHSTGANVLTF. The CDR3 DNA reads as TGTGCCAGCAGTTACACCCACTCGACTGGGGCCAACGTCCTGACTTTC.